Listed here are 12 T cell receptor beta chains from one sample, sequenced in a study of blood T cell repertoires in COVID-19. The assay was immunoSEQ multiplex PCR, and TCRdb's table has in-frame clones only and misses some. The sample has around 160,000 clones; 80% are singletons. The material sequenced was PBMCs or T cells enriched from blood (not recorded which). The receptors here all came from an older woman who had recovered from COVID-19.

CDR3 in amino acids: CASSLSHPDRVNEQYF. CDR3 DNA sequence: TGTGCCAGCAGCTTAAGTCATCCCGACAGGGTGAACGAGCAGTACTTC. The chain uses TRBV7-3 and TRBJ2-7, with 7 bases aligning to TRBD1. Trimming cost V 1 base and J 5 bases; bases outside gene matches: 11. CDR3 size: 16 residues. Germline lookup yields CDR1 SGHTA and CDR2 FQGTGA.

V and J are TRBV7-2 and TRBJ2-3, with no clear D. V lost 6 bases and J 6 bases, leaving 10 bases between the germline ends. Looked up from germline, CDR1 is SGHTA and CDR2 is FQGNSA. This CDR3 is 12 amino acids long. The CDR3 region is CASSLSPDTQYF. The CDR3 DNA reads TGTGCCAGCAGTCTAAGTCCTGATACGCAGTATTTT.

J is TRBJ2-3 and V is TRBV19; 7 positions agree with TRBD1. Trimming cost V 6 bases and J 3 bases; bases outside gene matches: 9. Per germline, CDR1 LNHDA and CDR2 SQIVND (reference sequence). CDR3 size: 15 residues. The CDR3 bases are TGTGCCAGTAGGTCGACAGGGCTGCGGACAGATACGCAGTATTTT. Protein sequence: CASRSTGLRTDTQYF.

The chain employs TRBV14 and TRBJ1-2, with TRBD1 matching over 9 bases. The ends lost 4 bases at V and 8 bases at J; junction bases unmatched: 8. Germline V CDR1 and CDR2: SGHDN, FVKESK. The CDR3 is made up of 14 amino acids. As DNA, the CDR3 is TGTGCCAGCAGCCGGACAGGGGAGGGAGAAGGCTACACCTTC. Protein: CASSRTGEGEGYTF.

The chain employs TRBV7-2 and TRBJ2-5; TRBD2 matches 11 bases. CDR1 is SGHTA, CDR2 FQGNSA, per germline. The trim removed 0 bases at V and 4 bases at J, leaving 4 bases unmatched. This CDR3 is built from 16 residues. Written as DNA, the CDR3 is TGTGCCAGCAGCTTAGCTGCTAGCGGGGGGTTAGAGACCCAGTACTTC. Translating gives CASSLAASGGLETQYF.

This clone was recorded once. The chain has TRBV5-1 and TRBJ2-3; 7 positions agree with TRBD2. The CDR3 length is 16 residues. V lost 4 bases and J lost 1; bases outside the gene matches: 9. CDR1 and CDR2 (germline): SGHRS, YFSETQ. CDR3 nucleotides: TGCGCCAGCAGCCCGATTGGGGGGGACGGCACAGATACGCAGTATTTT. Translated: CASSPIGGDGTDTQYF.

The chain joins TRBV11-2 to TRBJ2-7, with unresolved D. V lost 2 bases to trimming and J lost 0 bases, with 8 bases between them. The germline gives CDR1 SGHAT, CDR2 FQNNGV. This CDR3 spans 14 amino acids. The CDR3 spells CASSLPGSSYEQYF. CDR3 bases: TGTGCCAGCAGCTTACCAGGATCCTCCTACGAGCAGTACTTC.

The chain is built from TRBV18 and TRBJ2-7; D call uncertain. Germline V gene lookup returns CDR1 KGHSH and CDR2 LQKENI. This CDR3 comprises 13 residues. With 4 bases removed from V and 6 bases from J, the gap between germline ends came to 13 bases. CDR3 sequence reads: CASSLEKATEQYF. CDR3 in DNA: TGTGCCAGCTCACTAGAGAAAGCAACCGAGCAGTACTTC.

In nucleotides, the CDR3 is TGTGCCAGCAGTTTGAACAGGGGGACTGAAGCTTTCTTT. Protein product: CASSLNRGTEAFF. The chain is built from TRBV12-3 or TRBV12-4 and TRBJ1-1; 8 bases are a match to TRBD1. V lost 3 bases to trimming and J lost 5 bases; unmatched junction nucleotides: 2. The CDR3 totals 13 residues.

The chain employs TRBV12-5 and TRBJ1-2; D is possibly TRBD1 (5 bases). CDR3 length equals 15 residues. V was pared by 5 bases and J by 5 bases, with 18 bases between. Germline CDR1 LGHNT, CDR2 FRNRAP. Written as DNA, the CDR3 is TGTGCTAGTGGTCCCCCCATGACGGGGGGGTATGGCTACACCTTC. Protein sequence: CASGPPMTGGYGYTF.

The chain recombines TRBV5-6 with TRBJ2-7; D uncertain. This CDR3 contains 11 residues. Between the trimmed V and J ends, which lost 2 bases and 4 bases, there was a span of 4 bases. Germline values: CDR1 SGHDT, CDR2 YYEEEE. The CDR3 DNA sequence: TGTGCCAGCAGCTTTTCGTACGAGCAGTACTTC. The encoded protein is CASSFSYEQYF.

This chain connects TRBV4-1 to TRBJ1-5, with 7 bases fitting TRBD1. J lost 0 bases, V lost 1 base, and 6 bases had no gene match. The germline V gene encodes CDR1 MGHRA and CDR2 YSYEKL. This CDR3 contains 17 residues. Written as DNA, the CDR3 is TGCGCCAGCAGCCAAGTCCTTACAGGGGTTAGCAATCAGCCCCAGCATTTT. It specifies CASSQVLTGVSNQPQHF.